What follows is one T cell receptor beta chain and its context. CDR3 length: 13 residues. Germline V CDR1 and CDR2: MRHNA, SNTAGT. V was clipped by 0 bases and J by 8 bases, with 9 bases between them. Enrollment of patients from Seattle took place during active infection, with longitudinal follow-up. The sample belongs to a study of blood T cell repertoires in COVID-19. Study overall: Acute-phase and convalescent COVID-19 samples originated in the United States, Italy and Spain. The analysed material was cDNA or gDNA that came from T cells, B-cell-depleted T cells, or PBMCs.

In the source study's methods: Reference gene primer amplification gave nucleated cell count estimates. The method was immunoSEQ multiplex PCR; TCRdb's version includes in-frame clones alone and lacks a portion of them. That table is the source of V, J and clone size, and D and trimming were worked out from the DNA. Of 150,000 to 200,000 clones detected, roughly 82% appear once; the ten largest clones hold roughly 7%. The sample was peripheral blood. V usage is TRBV6-4 and J usage is TRBJ2-3; possible D gene TRBD2, 6 bases. This TCR derives from a woman aged 40 to 55 with COVID-19, enrolled during active disease. As DNA, the CDR3 is TGTGCCAGCAGTGACTCGATCGGGGGTACGCAGTATTTT. Translated: CASSDSIGGTQYF.